This TCR beta chain was recovered during a study of blood T cell repertoires in COVID-19. Study summary: There were acute and convalescent COVID-19 samples, and they came from the United States, Italy and Spain.

The germline gives CDR1 MDHEN, CDR2 SYDVKM. Losses at the gene ends were 6 bases for V and 8 bases for J; bases not matched to a gene: 6. This CDR3 is 12 amino acids long. Repertoires were generated with immunoSEQ multiplex PCR, while TCRdb's copy carries only in-frame clones and drops some. Among approximately 130,000 clones listed, roughly nine tenths were seen once. The rearrangement links TRBV28 to TRBJ2-7; the match to TRBD1 covers 8 bases. This clonotype originated in a man aged 65 to 79 with active or convalescent COVID-19. Sequenced input: peripheral blood. CDR3 region: CASSPGQGKQYF. CDR3 in DNA: TGTGCCAGCAGCCCAGGACAGGGCAAGCAGTACTTC.